This T cell receptor beta chain came from a study of shared clonotypes between healthy human individuals. CD45RO-negative, CCR7-selected cells formed the naive CD8 fraction, which excluded terminally differentiated effector memory CD45RA+ cells. The data were produced by immunoSEQ multiplex PCR, yet TCRdb's version contains in-frame clones alone and is incomplete. The data contain about 580,000 clones, 98% of them seen just once; the ten biggest clones take up more than 0.3%. The CDR3 runs 15 residues. Germline CDR1 is MNHEY and CDR2 is SVGAGI. Trimming cost V 0 bases and J 4 bases, with 12 bases left between them.

Sequenced: naive CD8+ T cells sorted from blood. The origin of this receptor is a man aged 25 to 45 in good health. The chain links TRBV6-5 to TRBJ1-1; D not certain. The CDR3: CASSYSNFEGTEAFF. CDR3 DNA: TGTGCCAGCAGTTACTCGAACTTCGAGGGCACTGAAGCTTTCTTT.